This T cell receptor beta chain stems from a study of T cells in women clearing cervical HPV infection. Study-wide context: Case blood was drawn a median around 140 days after lesion detection.

V lost 2 bases to trimming and J lost 0 bases, with 8 bases between them. The CDR3 extends over 16 amino acids. Germline assignment: CDR1 SNHLY and CDR2 FYNNEI. Study results and caveats: Unknown T-cell numbers per sample may underlie the richness differences. A classifier using richness and V gene abundances reached an AUC of more than 0.75.

Notes on this clone: What it binds is not known. The CDR3 end lies 3 residues beyond the end of the read and is filled in from the germline J gene.

TCRdb keeps only in-frame clones here, not all; method: immunoSEQ multiplex PCR. In all, the sample yields about 35,000 clones. What was sequenced was blood buffy coat. V gene TRBV2 combines with J gene TRBJ2-6, with unresolved D. The TCR was taken from a woman aged 18 to 75 with a cervical HPV16 infection that either progressed to CIN3+ or cleared (not recorded which). The sequenced part of the CDR3 DNA is TGTGCCAGCAGTGAATTGTCTAACTCTGGGGCCAACGTC. Translation: CASSELSNSGANV. The full CDR3 sequence reads CASSELSNSGANVLTF. The entire variable domain, with the rest obtained from reference TRBV2 and TRBJ2-6, is as follows: EPEVTQTPSHQVTQMGQEVILRCVPISNHLYFYWYRQILGQKVEFLVSFYNNEISEKSEIFDDQFSVERPDGSNFTLKIRSTKLEDSAMYFCASSELSNSGANVLTFGAGSRLTVL.